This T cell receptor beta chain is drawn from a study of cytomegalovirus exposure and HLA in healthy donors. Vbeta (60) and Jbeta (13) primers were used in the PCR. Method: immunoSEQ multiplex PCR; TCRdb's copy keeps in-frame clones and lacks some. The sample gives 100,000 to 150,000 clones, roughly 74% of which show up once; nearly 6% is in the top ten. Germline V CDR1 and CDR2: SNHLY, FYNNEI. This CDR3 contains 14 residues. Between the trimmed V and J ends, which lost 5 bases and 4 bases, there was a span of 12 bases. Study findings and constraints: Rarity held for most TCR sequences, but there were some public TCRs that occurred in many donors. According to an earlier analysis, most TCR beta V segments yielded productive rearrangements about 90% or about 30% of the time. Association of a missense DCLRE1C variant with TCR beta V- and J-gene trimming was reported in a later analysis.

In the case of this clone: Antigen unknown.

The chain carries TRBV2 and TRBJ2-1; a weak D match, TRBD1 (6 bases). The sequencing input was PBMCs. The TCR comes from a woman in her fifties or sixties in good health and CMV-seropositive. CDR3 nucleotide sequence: TGTGCCAGCAGTCTCCGGGACATTTACAATGAGCAGTTCTTC. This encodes CASSLRDIYNEQFF.